A single sample is the source of the 7 T cell receptor beta chains below, sequenced in a study of patients and donors after allogeneic stem cell transplantation. MiXCR, run by TCRdb on the RT-PCR reads, gives a single entry per CDR3 protein. The sample yields 400,000 to 500,000 distinct CDR3 sequences, approximately 16% seen once. The sequenced sample was blood, either unsorted or a sorted T cell fraction (not recorded which). These receptor sequences come from a human donor who was either an allogeneic HSCT recipient or a stem cell or donor lymphocyte infusion donor (not recorded which). It is not recorded whose cells these are; they may come from a transplant donor.

V gene TRBV12-3 or TRBV12-4 combines with J gene TRBJ2-1, with 12 bases identical to TRBD2. The V segment lost 5 bases and the J segment 4 bases; nucleotides outside the gene matches: 9. The CDR3 is 17 amino acids. The DNA of the CDR3 is TGTGCCAGCAGTATGAGACTAGCGGGAGAGAGGTACAATGAGCAGTTCTTC. Translating gives CASSMRLAGERYNEQFF.

This clonotype was counted a few times. J is TRBJ2-3 and V is TRBV12-3 or TRBV12-4, with unresolved D. The CDR3 totals 15 residues. V lost 8 bases and J 7 bases, leaving 22 bases between the germline ends. The chain's CDR3 is CASGPVGVLLYTQYF. In DNA form, the CDR3 reads TGTGCCAGCGGCCCCGTGGGTGTTCTCCTTTATACGCAGTATTTT.

This chain links TRBV24-1 with TRBJ1-1; no definite D call. The V and J ends lost 4 bases and 5 bases respectively, with 13 bases between them. The CDR3 covers 14 residues. Looked up from germline, CDR1 is KGHDR and CDR2 is SFDVKD. The CDR3 DNA is TGTGCCACCAGTGACCCCGGACGGCCAACTGAAGCTTTCTTT. Amino acids: CATSDPGRPTEAFF.

This clonotype was detected ten times or more. V is TRBV12-3 or TRBV12-4 and J is TRBJ2-7; D is ambiguous. Trimming stripped 1 base from V and 3 bases from J, with 10 bases between. The CDR3 length is 14 residues. The CDR3 here is CASSLGSQSYEQYF. The CDR3 bases are TGTGCCAGCAGTTTAGGATCTCAGAGCTACGAGCAGTACTTC.

The chain is built from TRBV2 and TRBJ2-4; D is unclear. The ends were cut back, 2 bases at V and 0 bases at J, with 8 bases in the middle. The CDR3 extends over 15 amino acids. The germline CDR1 and CDR2 sequences are SNHLY and FYNNEI. The CDR3 DNA is TGTGCCAGCAGTGAACTGCGGCTAGCCAAAAACATTCAGTACTTC. Translating gives CASSELRLAKNIQYF.

This clonotype was picked up a small number of times. The chain is built from TRBV12-3 or TRBV12-4 and TRBJ1-3; D unclear. V lost 2 bases and J lost 1, with 9 bases in between. This CDR3 region has 15 residues. The CDR3 region is CASSLSAVSGNTIYF. DNA for the CDR3: TGTGCCAGCAGTTTAAGCGCGGTATCTGGAAACACCATATATTTT.

This chain joins TRBV3-1 and TRBJ2-3; D may match TRBD1 or TRBD2 (5 bases each). Between the trimmed V and J ends, which lost 0 bases and 1 base, there was a span of 17 bases. This CDR3 spans 18 amino acids. Germline lookup yields CDR1 LGHDT and CDR2 YNNKEL (reference sequence). CDR3 loop: CASSQEFTGPGGTDTQYF. CDR3 coding DNA: TGTGCCAGCAGCCAAGAATTTACGGGGCCCGGAGGCACAGATACGCAGTATTTT.